The clone carrying this T cell receptor beta chain was detected once. This CDR3 has 14 amino acids. With 2 bases removed from V and 3 bases from J, the gap between germline ends came to 8 bases. Per germline, CDR1 SGHRS and CDR2 YFSETQ. The sample is drawn from a study of shared clonotypes between healthy human individuals. Produced via immunoSEQ multiplex PCR; TCRdb's table is partial and in-frame only. The sample carries more than 2,000,000 clones, more than 80% recorded once. Sequenced input: naive CD4+ T cells from PBMCs. Subset defined: CD45RA+ positively selected. The rearrangement links TRBV5-1 to TRBJ1-4, with D uncertain. The receptor's source is a man aged 18 to 30 in good health. Some clones in this sample may be carry-over from other donors' samples. The CDR3 DNA follows: TGCGCCAGCAGCTTTTCAGGTTCTAATGAAAAACTGTTTTTT. This encodes CASSFSGSNEKLFF.